The TCR beta chain under discussion was sequenced for a study of beta chain features in type 1 diabetes. Study-wide results and limits: TCRB repertoires of naive, central memory and Treg cells appeared more similar among patients than among healthy donors.

The whole isolated RNA underwent reverse transcription, so sequencing captured expressed TCRB transcripts. Measured with immunoSEQ multiplex PCR; TCRdb has only the in-frame clones, and not every one. The top ten clones hold 0.035% to 0.045% of a sample with 390,000 or so clones, about 15% of them seen once. As for this clone: Its matching antigen is unknown. One end of the junction does not line up with germline, which may come from a read error.

The germline V gene encodes CDR1 SGHTA and CDR2 FQGNSA. This CDR3 region has 13 residues. Sorted CD4+ subsets: naive, central memory, regulatory, stem cell-like memory (CD45RO/CCR7/CD25/CD127/CD95/CD27 panel). The sequence was collected from a man in his thirties or forties in good health. Sample: naive CD4+ T cells from blood. This sequence joins TRBV7-2 and TRBJ2-5; TRBD2 aligns across 9 bases. In DNA form, the CDR3 reads TGTGCCAGCAGCCTAGCGGGATCAGAGACCCAGTACTTC. Residues: CASSLAGSETQYF.